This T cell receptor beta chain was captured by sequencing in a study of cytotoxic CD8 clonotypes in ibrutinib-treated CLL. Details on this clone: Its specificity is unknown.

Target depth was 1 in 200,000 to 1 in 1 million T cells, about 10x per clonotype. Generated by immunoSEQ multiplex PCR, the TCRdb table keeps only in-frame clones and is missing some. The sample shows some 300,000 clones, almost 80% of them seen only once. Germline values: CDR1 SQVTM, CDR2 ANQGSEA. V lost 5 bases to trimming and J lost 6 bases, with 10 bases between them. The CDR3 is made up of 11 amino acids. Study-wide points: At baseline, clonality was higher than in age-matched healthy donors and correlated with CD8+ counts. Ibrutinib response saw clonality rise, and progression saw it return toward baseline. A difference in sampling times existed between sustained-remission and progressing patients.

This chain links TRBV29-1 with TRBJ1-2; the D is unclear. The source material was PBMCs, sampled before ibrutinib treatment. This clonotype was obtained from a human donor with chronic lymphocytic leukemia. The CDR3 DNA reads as TGCAGCGTTTCGAGGAGGGATGGCTACACCTTC. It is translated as CSVSRRDGYTF.